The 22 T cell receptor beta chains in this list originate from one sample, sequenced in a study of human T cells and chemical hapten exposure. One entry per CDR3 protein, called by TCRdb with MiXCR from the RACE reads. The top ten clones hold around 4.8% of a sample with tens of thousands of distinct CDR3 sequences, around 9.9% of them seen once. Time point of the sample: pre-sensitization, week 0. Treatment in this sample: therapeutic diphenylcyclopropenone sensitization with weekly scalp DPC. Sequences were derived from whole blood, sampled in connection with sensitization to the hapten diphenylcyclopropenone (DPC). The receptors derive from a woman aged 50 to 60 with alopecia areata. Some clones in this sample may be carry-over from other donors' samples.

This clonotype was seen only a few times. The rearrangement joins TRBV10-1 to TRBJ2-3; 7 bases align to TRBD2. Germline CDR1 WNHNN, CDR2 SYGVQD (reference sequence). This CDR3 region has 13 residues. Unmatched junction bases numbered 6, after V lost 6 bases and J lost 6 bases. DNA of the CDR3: TGCGCCAGCAGGAGGACTAGTTCGGATACGCAGTATTTT. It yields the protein CASRRTSSDTQYF.

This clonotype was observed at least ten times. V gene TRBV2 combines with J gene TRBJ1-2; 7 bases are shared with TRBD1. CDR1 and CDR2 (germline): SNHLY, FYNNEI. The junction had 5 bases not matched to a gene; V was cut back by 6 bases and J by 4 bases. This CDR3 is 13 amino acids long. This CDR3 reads CASREQGSYGYTF. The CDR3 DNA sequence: TGTGCCAGCAGGGAACAGGGGTCCTATGGCTACACCTTC.

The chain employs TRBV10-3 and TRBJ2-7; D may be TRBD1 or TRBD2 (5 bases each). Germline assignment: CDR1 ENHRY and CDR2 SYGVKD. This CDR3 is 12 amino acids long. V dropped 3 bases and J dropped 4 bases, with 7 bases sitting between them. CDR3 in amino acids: CAISEWGYEQYF. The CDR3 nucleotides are TGTGCCATCAGTGAATGGGGGTACGAGCAGTACTTC.

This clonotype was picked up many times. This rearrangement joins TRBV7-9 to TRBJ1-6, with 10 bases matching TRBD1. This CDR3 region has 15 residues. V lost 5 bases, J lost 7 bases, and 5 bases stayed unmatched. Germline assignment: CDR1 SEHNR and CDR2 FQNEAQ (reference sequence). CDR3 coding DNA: TGTGCCAGCAGCCGGACAGGGGGTAGCAATTCACCCCTCCACTTT. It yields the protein CASSRTGGSNSPLHF.

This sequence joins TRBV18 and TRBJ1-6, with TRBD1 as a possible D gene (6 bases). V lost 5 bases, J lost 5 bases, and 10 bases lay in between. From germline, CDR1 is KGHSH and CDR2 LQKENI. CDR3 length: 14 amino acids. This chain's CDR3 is CASSSSGDNSPLHF. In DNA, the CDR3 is TGTGCCAGCTCATCATCAGGGGATAATTCACCCCTCCACTTT.

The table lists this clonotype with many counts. CDR3: CASSLRDGSSYEQYF. The CDR3 coding sequence is TGCGCCAGCAGCTTGAGGGATGGCAGCTCCTACGAGCAGTACTTC. The chain recombines TRBV5-1 with TRBJ2-7; D is uncertain. There are 15 residues in the CDR3. V dropped 1 base and J dropped 0 bases, with 11 bases sitting between them. Germline V CDR1 and CDR2: SGHRS, YFSETQ. The whole variable domain, filled in from reference TRBV5-1 and TRBJ2-7, reads KAGVTQTPRYLIKTRGQQVTLSCSPISGHRSVSWYQQTPGQGLQFLFEYFSETQRNKGNFPGRFSGRQFSNSRSEMNVSTLELGDSALYLCASSLRDGSSYEQYFGPGTRLTVT.

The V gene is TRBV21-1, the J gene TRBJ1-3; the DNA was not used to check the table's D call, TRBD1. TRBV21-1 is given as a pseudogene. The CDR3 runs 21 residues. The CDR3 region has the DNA TGTGCCAGCAGCCCAAAGATTGTGGGACAGGAGCCCCGCCGTTCTGGAAACACCATATATTTT. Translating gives CASSPKIVGQEPRRSGNTIYF.

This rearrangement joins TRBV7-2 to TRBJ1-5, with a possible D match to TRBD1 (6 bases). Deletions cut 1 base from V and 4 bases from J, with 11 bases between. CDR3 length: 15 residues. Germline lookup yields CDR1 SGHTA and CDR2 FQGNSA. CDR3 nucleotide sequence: TGTGCCAGCAGCTTAGACGGACAGCCGAATCAGCCCCAGCATTTT. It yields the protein CASSLDGQPNQPQHF.

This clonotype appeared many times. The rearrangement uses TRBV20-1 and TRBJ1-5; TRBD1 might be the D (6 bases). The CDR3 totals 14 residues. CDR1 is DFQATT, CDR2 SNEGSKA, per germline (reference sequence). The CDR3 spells CSGVLGAGNQPQHF. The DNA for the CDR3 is TGCAGCGGTGTCCTGGGGGCGGGCAATCAGCCCCAGCATTTT.

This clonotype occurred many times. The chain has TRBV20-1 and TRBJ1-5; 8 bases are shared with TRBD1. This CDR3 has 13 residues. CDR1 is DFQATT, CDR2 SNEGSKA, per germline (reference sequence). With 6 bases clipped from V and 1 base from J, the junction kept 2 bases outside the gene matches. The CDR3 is CSAWTGSNQPQHF. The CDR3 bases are TGCAGTGCGTGGACAGGGAGCAATCAGCCCCAGCATTTT.

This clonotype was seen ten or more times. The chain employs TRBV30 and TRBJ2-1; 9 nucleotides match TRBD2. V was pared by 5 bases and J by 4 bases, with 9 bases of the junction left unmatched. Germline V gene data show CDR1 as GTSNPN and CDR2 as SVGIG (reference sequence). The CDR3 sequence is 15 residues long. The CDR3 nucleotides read TGTGCCTGGTCGACCGGGACTAGCCCTTACAATGAGCAGTTCTTC. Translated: CAWSTGTSPYNEQFF.

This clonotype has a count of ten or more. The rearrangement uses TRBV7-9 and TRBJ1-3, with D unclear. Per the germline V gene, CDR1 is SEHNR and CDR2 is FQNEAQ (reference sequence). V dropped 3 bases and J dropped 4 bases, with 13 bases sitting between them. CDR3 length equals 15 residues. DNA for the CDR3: TGTGCCAGCAGCTTCGGTAGTCCTGCGGGAAACACCATATATTTT. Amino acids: CASSFGSPAGNTIYF.

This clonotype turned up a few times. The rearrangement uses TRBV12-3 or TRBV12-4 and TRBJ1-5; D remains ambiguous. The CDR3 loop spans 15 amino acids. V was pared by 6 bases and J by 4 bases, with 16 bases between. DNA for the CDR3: TGTGCCAGCAGCCGTACCCCGGACGGAAATCAGCCCCAGCATTTT. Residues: CASSRTPDGNQPQHF.

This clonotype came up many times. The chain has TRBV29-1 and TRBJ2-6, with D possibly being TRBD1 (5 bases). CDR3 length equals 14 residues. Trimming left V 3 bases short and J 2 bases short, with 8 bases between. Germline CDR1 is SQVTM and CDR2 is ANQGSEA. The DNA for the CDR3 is TGCAGCGTTGATCAGGGAACTGGGGCCAACGTCCTGACTTTC. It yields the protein CSVDQGTGANVLTF.

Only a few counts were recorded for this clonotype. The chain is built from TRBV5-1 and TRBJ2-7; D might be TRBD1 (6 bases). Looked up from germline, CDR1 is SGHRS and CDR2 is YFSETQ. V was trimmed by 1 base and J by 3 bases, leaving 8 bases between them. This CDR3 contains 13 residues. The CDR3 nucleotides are TGCGCCAGCAGCTTGACAGGGATCTACGAGCAGTACTTC. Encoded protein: CASSLTGIYEQYF.

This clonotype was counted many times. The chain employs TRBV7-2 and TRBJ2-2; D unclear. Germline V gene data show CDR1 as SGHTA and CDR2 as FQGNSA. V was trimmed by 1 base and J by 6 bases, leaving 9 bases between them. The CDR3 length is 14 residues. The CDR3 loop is CASSLVRGSGELFF. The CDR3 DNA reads TGTGCCAGCAGCTTAGTTCGTGGGTCCGGGGAGCTGTTTTTT.

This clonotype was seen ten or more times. Here the CDR3 reads CASSLWLNTEAFF. Written as DNA, the CDR3 is TGTGCCAGCAGCTTATGGTTGAACACTGAAGCTTTCTTT. J is TRBJ1-1 and V is TRBV7-3; no clear D. This CDR3 spans 13 amino acids. With 2 bases removed from V and 0 bases from J, the gap between germline ends came to 4 bases. Germline lookup yields CDR1 SGHTA and CDR2 FQGTGA.

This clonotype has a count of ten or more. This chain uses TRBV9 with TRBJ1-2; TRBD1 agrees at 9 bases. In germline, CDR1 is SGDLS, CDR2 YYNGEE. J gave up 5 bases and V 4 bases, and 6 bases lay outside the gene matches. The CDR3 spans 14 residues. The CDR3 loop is CASSSGTGSYGYTF. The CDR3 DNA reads TGTGCCAGCAGCTCGGGGACAGGGTCGTATGGCTACACCTTC.

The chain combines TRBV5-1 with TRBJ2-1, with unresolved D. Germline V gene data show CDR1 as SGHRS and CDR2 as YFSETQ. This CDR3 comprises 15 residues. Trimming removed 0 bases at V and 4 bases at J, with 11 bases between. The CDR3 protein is CASSLDGTHYNEQFF. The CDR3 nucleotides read TGCGCCAGCAGCTTGGACGGCACTCATTACAATGAGCAGTTCTTC.

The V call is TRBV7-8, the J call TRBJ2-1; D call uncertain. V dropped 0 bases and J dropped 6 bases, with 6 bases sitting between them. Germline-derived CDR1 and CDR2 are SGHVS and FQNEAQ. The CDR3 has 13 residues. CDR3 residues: CASSLARVNEQFF. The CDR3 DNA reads TGTGCCAGCAGCTTAGCCAGAGTCAATGAGCAGTTCTTC. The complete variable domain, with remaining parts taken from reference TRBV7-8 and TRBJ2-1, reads GAGVSQSPRYKVAKRGQDVALRCDPISGHVSLFWYQQALGQGPEFLTYFQNEAQLDKSGLPSDRFFAERPEGSVSTLKIQRTQQEDSAVYLCASSLARVNEQFFGPGTRLTVL.

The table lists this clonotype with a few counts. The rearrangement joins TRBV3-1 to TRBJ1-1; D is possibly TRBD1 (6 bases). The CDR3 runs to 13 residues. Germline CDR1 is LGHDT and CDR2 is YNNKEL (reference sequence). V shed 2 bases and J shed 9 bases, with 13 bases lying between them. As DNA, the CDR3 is TGTGCCAGCAGCCAACCTCCAGGGGCGCAAGCTTTCTTT. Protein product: CASSQPPGAQAFF.

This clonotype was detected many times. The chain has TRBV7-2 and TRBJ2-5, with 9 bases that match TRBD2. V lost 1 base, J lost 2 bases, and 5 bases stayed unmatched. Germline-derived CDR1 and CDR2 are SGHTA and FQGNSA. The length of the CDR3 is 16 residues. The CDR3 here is CASSLGGAGGQETQYF. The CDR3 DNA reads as TGTGCCAGCAGCTTAGGTGGAGCGGGGGGACAAGAGACCCAGTACTTC.